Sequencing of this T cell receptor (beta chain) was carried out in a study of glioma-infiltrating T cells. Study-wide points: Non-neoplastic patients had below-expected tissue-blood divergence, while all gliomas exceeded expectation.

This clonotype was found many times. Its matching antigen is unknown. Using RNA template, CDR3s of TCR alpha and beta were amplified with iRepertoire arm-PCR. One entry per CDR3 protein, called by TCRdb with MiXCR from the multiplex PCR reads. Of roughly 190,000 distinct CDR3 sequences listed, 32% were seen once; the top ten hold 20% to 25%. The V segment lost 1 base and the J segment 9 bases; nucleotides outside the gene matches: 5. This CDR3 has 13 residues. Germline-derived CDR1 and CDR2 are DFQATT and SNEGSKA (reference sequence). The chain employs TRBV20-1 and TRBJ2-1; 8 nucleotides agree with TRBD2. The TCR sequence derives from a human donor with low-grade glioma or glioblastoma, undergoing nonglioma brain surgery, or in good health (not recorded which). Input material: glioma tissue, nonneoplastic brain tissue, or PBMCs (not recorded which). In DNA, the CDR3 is TGCAGTGCTAGAGCGGGAGGGCTCCTTGAGCAGTTCTTC. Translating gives CSARAGGLLEQFF.